The T cell receptor (beta chain) under discussion was sequenced for a study of cytomegalovirus exposure and HLA in healthy donors. Overall study context: Membership in the Caucasian-associated ancestry cluster was found for around 81% of 398 genotyped donors.

Whole-study results and caveats: While the bulk of TCR sequences proved rare, some public TCRs turned up in many donors.

This clone was seen just once. Its antigen is unidentified. Germline-derived CDR1 and CDR2 are MRHNA and SNTAGT. The CDR3 covers 14 residues. The V end lost 4 bases, the J end lost 4 bases, and 12 bases lay between the germline ends. Researchers ran the PCR with 60 Vbeta and 13 Jbeta primers. Per the study methods: Later analysis identified 80 million to 85 million unique TCR beta chains, 9 million to 12 million shared. Produced via immunoSEQ multiplex PCR; TCRdb's table is partial and in-frame only. V and J calls and clone size are given by that table; D and trimming were obtained from the DNA. The sample consists of roughly 100,000 clones, about 81% of them appearing once.

The J gene is TRBJ2-3, the V gene TRBV6-4; weak D call: TRBD2 (5 bases). This sequence originates from a man younger than 30 in good health and CMV-seropositive. Specimen: PBMCs. CDR3 sequence: CASSGGSASDTQYF. In DNA form, the CDR3 reads TGTGCCAGCAGTGGCGGTAGCGCTTCAGATACGCAGTATTTT.